A single sample gave rise to the 7 T cell receptor beta chains below, sequenced in a study of shared clonotypes between healthy human individuals. CD8 cells classed as naive were CD45RO-negative and positively selected for CCR7, excluding terminally differentiated effector memory CD45RA+ cells. Produced via immunoSEQ multiplex PCR; TCRdb's table is partial and in-frame only. The profile shows about 820,000 clones, over 90% of them singletons. The sample was naive CD8+ T cells sorted from blood. The receptors were sampled from a young man in good health.

The chain combines TRBV27 with TRBJ2-3; 11 bases fit TRBD2. The germline V gene encodes CDR1 MNHEY and CDR2 SMNVEV (reference sequence). CDR3 length equals 17 residues. Germline trimming cut 5 bases from V and 0 bases from J; bases unmatched to any gene: 7. In nucleotides, the CDR3 is TGTGCCAGCAGTGTATTAGGGACTAGCGGAAGCACAGATACGCAGTATTTT. Its translation is CASSVLGTSGSTDTQYF.

J is TRBJ2-1 and V is TRBV5-1; D may match TRBD1 or TRBD2 (6 bases each). Trimming shortened V by 2 bases and J by 6 bases, and 9 bases separated the two germline ends. CDR3 size: 13 residues. Germline V CDR1 and CDR2: SGHRS, YFSETQ. CDR3 in amino acids: CASSFGGGNEQFF. The CDR3 region has the DNA TGCGCCAGCAGCTTTGGAGGGGGCAATGAGCAGTTCTTC.

This rearrangement joins TRBV5-5 to TRBJ1-3; D not certain. The CDR3 totals 13 residues. Germline loops: CDR1 SGHKS, CDR2 YYEKEE (reference sequence). V lost 4 bases to trimming and J lost 2 bases, with 7 bases between them. The CDR3 loop reads CASSPAPGNTIYF. The CDR3 DNA reads TGTGCCAGCAGCCCTGCGCCTGGAAACACCATATATTTT.

The V gene is TRBV18, the J gene TRBJ2-2; either TRBD1 or TRBD2 may supply D (5 bases each). Germline V gene data show CDR1 as KGHSH and CDR2 as LQKENI. Trimming took off 5 bases at V and 7 bases at J, with 20 bases between the two ends. The CDR3 loop spans 16 amino acids. CDR3 bases: TGTGCCAGCTCAGCCTTTGAGGGGTTGTACGGCGGGGAGCTGTTTTTT. It yields the protein CASSAFEGLYGGELFF.

This clone was detected once. The genes are TRBV5-1 and TRBJ2-5; no definite D call. Germline CDR1 SGHRS, CDR2 YFSETQ. This CDR3 is 13 amino acids long. Trimming took 0 bases from V and 5 from J, leaving 8 bases between them. The CDR3 reads CASSLEGRETQYF. The CDR3 DNA is TGCGCCAGCAGCTTGGAGGGTCGGGAGACCCAGTACTTC. Together with reference TRBV5-1 and TRBJ2-5, the CDR3 gives the full variable domain: KAGVTQTPRYLIKTRGQQVTLSCSPISGHRSVSWYQQTPGQGLQFLFEYFSETQRNKGNFPGRFSGRQFSNSRSEMNVSTLELGDSALYLCASSLEGRETQYFGPGTRLLVL.

The chain employs TRBV19 and TRBJ1-2, with D tentatively TRBD1 (5 bases). The CDR3 has 14 amino acids. V lost 8 bases to trimming and J lost 4 bases, with 17 bases between them. The V gene's germline CDR1 is LNHDA and CDR2 SQIVND (reference sequence). The CDR3 sequence: CASQGAAGAYGYTF. CDR3 in DNA: TGTGCCAGTCAGGGCGCAGCCGGAGCCTATGGCTACACCTTC.

The chain joins TRBV27 to TRBJ1-1, with no clear D. Deletions cut 7 bases from V and 4 bases from J, with 7 bases between. The CDR3 is 11 residues long. The V gene's germline CDR1 is MNHEY and CDR2 SMNVEV (reference sequence). The CDR3: CASIAGTEAFF. The DNA of the CDR3 is TGTGCCAGCATCGCTGGCACTGAAGCTTTCTTT.